Below, one T cell receptor beta chain is given with its context. Its antigen is undetermined. Every donor was a healthy person donating bone marrow. The data were taken from a study of cytomegalovirus exposure and HLA in healthy donors. General study findings and limits: In a later analysis, TCR beta V- and J-gene trimming showed a link to a missense DCLRE1C variant.

PCR was performed using 60 Vbeta and 13 Jbeta primers. The protocol was immunoSEQ multiplex PCR, while the TCRdb copy is restricted to in-frame clones and leaves out a portion. The table lists 83,000 or so clones, around 79% of them singletons, with 4.5% to 7% in the top ten. V lost 1 base and J 9 bases, leaving 10 bases between the germline ends. Germline-derived CDR1 and CDR2 are SNHLY and FYNNEI. The CDR3 runs to 13 residues. The chain carries TRBV2 and TRBJ2-1; D ambiguous. The TCR originated in a female donor in good health and CMV-seronegative. Specimen: PBMCs. This chain's CDR3 is CASSEDFSFEQFF. The CDR3 DNA sequence: TGTGCCAGCAGTGAAGATTTTAGCTTTGAGCAGTTCTTC. Looking up the rest from reference TRBV2 and TRBJ2-1 gives the full variable domain: EPEVTQTPSHQVTQMGQEVILRCVPISNHLYFYWYRQILGQKVEFLVSFYNNEISEKSEIFDDQFSVERPDGSNFTLKIRSTKLEDSAMYFCASSEDFSFEQFFGPGTRLTVL.